The present entry profiles one T cell receptor beta chain with its context. Antigen unknown. These data are taken from a study of long-term antiretroviral therapy in people with HIV. Sequencing relied on immunoSEQ assay v3.0, run at survey level. Profiled with immunoSEQ multiplex PCR; TCRdb holds only in-frame clones, not every one. Of around 20,000 clones in the sample, around 87% were seen once. Study outcomes and limitations: Gathering of blood took place between the mid-2000s and the late 2010s, possibly under older ART regimens.

Trimming cost V 1 base and J 1 base; bases outside gene matches: 1. CDR1 is LGHNA, CDR2 YNFKEQ, per germline. The CDR3 is 15 residues long. The sequencing here drew on unsorted PBMCs, taken 4.2 years after starting antiretroviral therapy. The sequence came from a man aged 50-60 years with HIV. This rearrangement joins TRBV4-2 to TRBJ1-2; 9 nucleotides match TRBD1. The CDR3 loop is CASSQGGQGNYGYTF. The CDR3 DNA follows: TGTGCCAGCAGCCAAGGGGGACAGGGTAACTATGGCTACACCTTC.